The 13 T cell receptor beta chains below were found in one sample sequenced in a study of T-cell reconstitution after alpha-beta-depleted transplantation in children. Researchers prepared the TCRbeta library using unique molecular identifiers, the study reports. TCRdb re-analysed the PCR reads in MiXCR, keeping a single row per CDR3 protein. The profile covers 65,000 to 75,000 distinct CDR3 sequences, with approximately 5% appearing a single time and about 19% taken by the ten largest. This sample comprised PBMCs, mostly from graft donor cells, obtained 180 days after TCRalphabeta/CD19-depleted stem cell transplant. The receptors come from a boy under three years old who had a stem cell transplant for acute myeloid leukemia, so the T cells may come from the graft donor.

In this sample, this clonotype turned up many times. J is TRBJ2-7 and V is TRBV29-1; the D gene is possibly TRBD1 (6 bases). Trimming stripped 5 bases from V and 3 bases from J, with 20 bases between. The CDR3 loop spans 15 amino acids. Germline-derived CDR1 and CDR2 are SQVTM and ANQGSEA. Here the CDR3 DNA reads TGCAGCGTTCCCCTAGACAGAGGGGACAACTACGAGCAGTACTTC. Protein: CSVPLDRGDNYEQYF.

In its sample, this clonotype was seen many times. The V and J genes are TRBV5-1 and TRBJ2-3; TRBD2 agrees at 10 bases. J was trimmed by 5 bases and V by 3 bases; bases with no gene match: 12. The CDR3 runs 17 residues. Germline V gene data show CDR1 as SGHRS and CDR2 as YFSETQ. The CDR3 bases are TGCGCCAGCAGCTGGATAGCGGGGGGTATCTCAGGAGATACGCAGTATTTT. Translation: CASSWIAGGISGDTQYF.

This clonotype showed up many times. The junction differs from germline at one of its ends, possibly a read error. The CDR3 is CASSFDPTNTQYF. In DNA, the CDR3 is TGTGCCAGCAGCTTTGACCCCACAAATACGCAGTATTTT. The rearrangement uses TRBV7-8 and TRBJ2-3; D ambiguous. This CDR3 is built from 13 residues. CDR1 SGHVS and CDR2 FQNEAQ come from the germline V gene.

The sample holds many counts of this clonotype. The chain uses TRBV7-9 and TRBJ1-5, with a possible D match to TRBD1 (6 bases). The CDR3 length is 18 residues. Between the trimmed V and J ends, which lost 5 bases and 9 bases, there was a span of 29 bases. CDR1 is SEHNR, CDR2 FQNEAQ, per germline (reference sequence). The CDR3 DNA reads TGTGCCAGCAGCCCCCCCCTGCTGAGGGTCGAGGGGGTGGGGCCCCAGCATTTT. It specifies CASSPPLLRVEGVGPQHF.

This clonotype was seen at least ten times. V is TRBV5-1 and J is TRBJ2-2, with 9 bases identical to TRBD1. This CDR3 region has 16 residues. Trimming removed 4 bases from V and 4 bases from J; junction bases left unmatched: 8. The germline CDR1 and CDR2 sequences are SGHRS and YFSETQ. DNA for the CDR3: TGCGCCAGCAGCCGGTCGACAGGGGGAGGCACCGGGGAGCTGTTTTTT. This codes for CASSRSTGGGTGELFF.

In its sample, this clonotype was seen many times. The chain combines TRBV12-3 or TRBV12-4 with TRBJ1-5; no definite D call. Trimming pared 3 bases from V and 0 bases from J, leaving 0 bases between. CDR3 length: 12 amino acids. In nucleotides, the CDR3 is TGTGCCAGCAGTTTTAGCAATCAGCCCCAGCATTTT. This sequence encodes CASSFSNQPQHF.

This clonotype has ten or more counts. The chain joins TRBV20-1 to TRBJ2-1, with 9 nucleotides matching TRBD1. The V and J ends lost 4 bases and 9 bases, in that order; junction bases with no gene match: 16. The CDR3 is made up of 16 amino acids. Germline loops: CDR1 DFQATT, CDR2 SNEGSKA (reference sequence). The CDR3 bases are TGCAGTGCTAACAAACCCCCGGGACAGGGAATCAGTGAGCAGTTCTTC. Protein sequence: CSANKPPGQGISEQFF.

This clonotype has at least ten counts. This chain joins TRBV6-1 and TRBJ2-1; 11 bases match TRBD1. After removal of 4 bases from V and 0 bases from J, the junction contained 11 bases not matched to a gene. This CDR3 is 19 amino acids long. Germline V gene lookup returns CDR1 MNHNS and CDR2 SASEGT. The CDR3 DNA sequence: TGTGCCAGCAGTGCTTGGACAGGGGGCGCGGAAAGCTCCTACAATGAGCAGTTCTTC. It is translated as CASSAWTGGAESSYNEQFF.

This clonotype was picked up many times. This chain connects TRBV29-1 to TRBJ2-3; D is ambiguous. V lost 4 bases and J 2 bases, leaving 4 bases between the germline ends. This CDR3 has 11 amino acids. The germline V gene encodes CDR1 SQVTM and CDR2 ANQGSEA. CDR3 amino acids: CSVAHTDTQYF. The CDR3 DNA is TGCAGCGTTGCCCACACAGATACGCAGTATTTT.

This clonotype was observed at least ten times. V and J are TRBV11-2 and TRBJ2-3; either TRBD1 or TRBD2 may fit D (6 bases each). The germline CDR1 and CDR2 sequences are SGHAT and FQNNGV. The V end was cut by 5 bases, the J end by 8 bases, with 17 bases between. The CDR3 sequence is 14 residues long. The chain's CDR3 is CASSQSPGASTQYF. The CDR3 DNA is TGTGCCAGCAGCCAAAGCCCGGGGGCCTCTACGCAGTATTTT.

This clonotype was seen at least ten times. The V gene is TRBV5-1, the J gene TRBJ1-3; no definite D call. The V gene lost 0 bases and the J gene lost 0 bases, with 4 bases spanning the gap. The CDR3 extends over 14 amino acids. CDR1 and CDR2 (germline): SGHRS, YFSETQ. The DNA of the CDR3 is TGCGCCAGCAGCTTGGACGGCTCTGGAAACACCATATATTTT. It translates to CASSLDGSGNTIYF.

The table lists this clonotype with many counts. The CDR3 DNA follows: TGCAGTGCTAGACTGGAGGGATACTATGGCTACACCTTC. Its protein product is CSARLEGYYGYTF. The chain has TRBV20-1 and TRBJ1-2; no firm D call. The CDR3 runs 13 residues. V lost 2 bases and J lost 3, with 10 bases in between. Germline loops: CDR1 DFQATT, CDR2 SNEGSKA (reference sequence).

In its sample, this clonotype was seen many times. This chain joins TRBV20-1 and TRBJ1-1; 12 positions match TRBD1. The germline gives CDR1 DFQATT, CDR2 SNEGSKA (reference sequence). V gave up 2 bases and J gave up 5 bases; unmatched junction bases: 6. This CDR3 is 15 amino acids long. This CDR3 reads CSARRPGQGATEAFF. CDR3 coding DNA: TGCAGTGCTAGACGTCCGGGACAGGGGGCGACTGAAGCTTTCTTT.